This is a list of T cell receptor beta chains from one sample in a study of early stage breast cancer tumors. Using immunoSEQ multiplex PCR, the repertoire was profiled, and TCRdb retains in-frame clones only, with some absent. The data hold about 36,000 clones, with about 68% observed a single time. The sequenced material came from blood. The origin of the receptors is a person aged 55 to 69 with breast cancer. The CDR3 runs from the conserved cysteine through the conserved F or W. The order of the fields is CDR3 DNA, CDR3 protein, clone size, D gene, J gene, V gene. D genes are given only for firm matches. Not every row has a clone size; where given, it reads once, few, many or a size class.

TGTGCCAGTAGTTCGTCGACCGTAGGCTCTGGAAACACCATATATTTT | CASSSSTVGSGNTIYF | NA | NA | TRBJ1-3 | TRBV19
TGTGCCAGCAGCGGAGGGACTAGCGGGTCCTACGAGCAGTACTTC | CASSGGTSGSYEQYF | NA | TRBD2 | TRBJ2-7 | TRBV9
TGTGCCAGCAGTGAAGTTAGAGATGAAAAACTGTTTTTT | CASSEVRDEKLFF | NA | NA | TRBJ1-4 | TRBV25-1
TGTGCCACCCAGCGGGGGGGAACCCAAGAGACCCAGTACTTC | CATQRGGTQETQYF | NA | TRBD2 | TRBJ2-5 | TRBV15
TGTGCCAGCAGCTTACGCGTTGGGACAGGGGAGCAGCCCCAGCATTTT | CASSLRVGTGEQPQHF | NA | TRBD1 | TRBJ1-5 | TRBV7-2
TGTGCCAGCAGTTTAACCCGGGGCCAGCCCCAGCATTTT | CASSLTRGQPQHF | few | NA | TRBJ1-5 | TRBV27
TGTGCCAGTAGTTCTACAGGGAGTCCTGAAGCTTTCTTT | CASSSTGSPEAFF | NA | NA | TRBJ1-1 | TRBV19
TGTGCCAGCAGTTACTCCCGGGAGCCCCAGCATTTT | CASSYSREPQHF | NA | NA | TRBJ1-5 | TRBV6-6
TGTGCCAGTAGTATCGCGGGGGCTTCCTACGAGCAGTACTTC | CASSIAGASYEQYF | NA | NA | TRBJ2-7 | TRBV19
TGTGCCAGCAGCTGGGAACCGAGATACGAGCAGTACTTC | CASSWEPRYEQYF | NA | NA | TRBJ2-7 | TRBV6-6
TGTGCCAGCAGTGAGGTACGAGGGACTGAAGCTTTCTTT | CASSEVRGTEAFF | few | NA | TRBJ1-1 | TRBV6-1
TGTGCCAGCAGCCACATTAGGGAGGGCCTTGGCACAGATACGCAGTATTTT | CASSHIREGLGTDTQYF | NA | TRBD2 | TRBJ2-3 | TRBV7-9
TGCGCCAGCAGACGGGGGACAGGGCCTGAACAGCCCCAGCATTTT | CASRRGTGPEQPQHF | NA | TRBD1 | TRBJ1-5 | TRBV5-1
TGCGCCAGCAGCTTGCGCGAGAGCTCCTACAATGAGCAGTTCTTC | CASSLRESSYNEQFF | NA | NA | TRBJ2-1 | TRBV5-1
TGCATAAGCGGGAGTCGGGAGACCCAGTACTTC | CISGSRETQYF | NA | TRBD2 | TRBJ2-5 | TRBV20-1
TGTGCCAGTAGTACCTCCCAGACGGATAATGAAAAACTGTTTTTT | CASSTSQTDNEKLFF | NA | NA | TRBJ1-4 | TRBV19
TGTGCCAGCGGATACAGGGTGAGCTCTGGAAACACCATATATTTT | CASGYRVSSGNTIYF | NA | NA | TRBJ1-3 | TRBV2